The 24 T cell receptor beta chains below all came from one sample that was sequenced in a study of blood T cell repertoires in COVID-19 (TCRdb year 2020). The library relied on the immunoSEQ multiplex PCR assay. The table comes from immuneACCESS by way of TCRdb, which keeps in-frame sequences with V and J called. Part of the clones is missing from these tables; in studies checked, under half for an unresolved V gene and the rest for unknown reasons. The sample table holds 120,000 or so clones, of which approximately 83% were seen once. The top ten clonotypes cover over 20% of the sample. Input material: peripheral blood. The receptors were sampled from a woman at least 80 years old with acute or convalescent COVID-19.

The rearrangement links TRBV5-1 to TRBJ1-1; TRBD1 aligns across 7 bases. CDR1 is SGHRS and CDR2 is YFSETQ in the germline V gene. This CDR3 is 16 amino acids long. Trimming cost V 4 bases and J 0 bases; bases outside gene matches: 9. CDR3 region: CASSPGTASLNTEAFF. CDR3 coding DNA: TGCGCCAGCAGCCCCGGGACAGCCAGCCTGAACACTGAAGCTTTCTTT.

This chain uses TRBV25-1 with TRBJ2-1, with 10 bases lining up with TRBD2. The junction had 5 bases not matched to a gene; V was cut back by 2 bases and J by 4 bases. This CDR3 has 16 residues. CDR1 and CDR2 (germline): MGHDK, SYGVNS. Written as DNA, the CDR3 is TGTGCCAGCAGTGAAGCTAGCGGGGGTACATACAATGAGCAGTTCTTC. It yields the protein CASSEASGGTYNEQFF.

The V call is TRBV7-2, the J call TRBJ2-5, with D possibly being TRBD2 (6 bases). This CDR3 region has 14 residues. Trimming shortened V by 5 bases and J by 3 bases, and 13 bases separated the two germline ends. Germline CDR1 SGHTA, CDR2 FQGNSA. The CDR3 DNA reads as TGTGCCAGCAGCGCGAGCGGGCACAAAGAGACCCAGTACTTC. Amino acids: CASSASGHKETQYF.

The chain uses TRBV4-1 and TRBJ1-1; D perhaps matches TRBD1 (6 bases). V lost 6 bases and J lost 9, with 20 bases in between. The CDR3 has 14 amino acids. The V gene's germline CDR1 is MGHRA and CDR2 YSYEKL. The CDR3 DNA is TGCGCCAGCAGGGGTATACTTAAGGACAGCCAAGCTTTCTTT. Its translation is CASRGILKDSQAFF.

This clone was recorded a few times. The rearrangement links TRBV4-3 to TRBJ1-2, with 8 bases lining up with TRBD1. Germline-derived CDR1 and CDR2 are LGHNA and YSLEER. This CDR3 region has 14 residues. Germline trimming cut 5 bases from V and 7 bases from J; bases unmatched to any gene: 9. CDR3 coding DNA: TGCGCCAGCAGCACAACAGGGGGGACGAGTGGCTACACCTTC. As protein: CASSTTGGTSGYTF.

The chain combines TRBV11-2 with TRBJ2-1; 11 positions agree with TRBD2. Losses at the gene ends were 7 bases for V and 9 bases for J; bases not matched to a gene: 8. The CDR3 consists of 14 residues. CDR1 is SGHAT and CDR2 is FQNNGV in the germline V gene. The CDR3 sequence: CASKLAGGPGEQFF. The CDR3 DNA sequence: TGTGCCAGCAAATTAGCGGGGGGGCCAGGTGAGCAGTTCTTC.

V gene TRBV2 combines with J gene TRBJ2-7, with D unclear. Deletions cut 2 bases from V and 3 bases from J, with 14 bases between. Germline V gives CDR1 SNHLY, CDR2 FYNNEI. The CDR3 runs to 15 residues. This CDR3 reads CASSESLGRIYEQYV. As DNA, the CDR3 is TGTGCCAGCAGTGAAAGTCTGGGCAGAATCTACGAGCAGTACGTC.

The CDR3 sequence: CASRGRGQHNSPLHF. The DNA of the CDR3 is TGTGCCAGCAGGGGCAGGGGGCAACATAATTCACCCCTCCACTTT. The chain uses TRBV6-4 and TRBJ1-6, with 8 bases aligning to TRBD1. CDR3 length equals 15 residues. The ends lost 6 bases at V and 5 bases at J; junction bases unmatched: 6. Germline assignment: CDR1 MRHNA and CDR2 SNTAGT.

The V and J genes are TRBV5-5 and TRBJ1-2; 11 positions agree with TRBD1. CDR3 length equals 16 residues. Trimming at V came to 2 bases and at J to 11 bases, leaving 14 bases not matched to a gene. CDR1 and CDR2 from the germline V gene are SGHKS and YYEKEE (reference sequence). CDR3 protein: CASSLSPGTGGIGYTF. Here the CDR3 DNA reads TGTGCCAGCAGCTTATCGCCCGGGACAGGGGGTATTGGTTACACCTTC.

V and J are TRBV11-2 and TRBJ2-2; 7 bases are shared with TRBD1. The junction had 12 bases not matched to a gene; V was cut back by 0 bases and J by 5 bases. Germline lookup yields CDR1 SGHAT and CDR2 FQNNGV. The CDR3 contains 18 residues. The CDR3 loop is CASSLDLTGVLGTGELFF. The CDR3 nucleotides read TGTGCCAGCAGCTTAGATCTTACAGGGGTGCTGGGGACCGGGGAGCTGTTTTTT.

This clone was picked up a small number of times. This rearrangement joins TRBV12-2 to TRBJ1-5. TRBV12-2 is termed a pseudogene. The CDR3 contains 18 residues. The CDR3 DNA is TGTGCAAGTCGCTTTGTAGAGGGCAGTCCAAGGAATAATCAGCCCCAGCATTTT. Encoded protein: CASRFVEGSPRNNQPQHF.

J is TRBJ2-1 and V is TRBV7-3; maybe TRBD2 (5 bases). CDR1 is SGHTA, CDR2 FQGTGA, per germline. Trimming removed 2 bases at V and 8 bases at J, with 13 bases between. The CDR3 length is 14 residues. Here the CDR3 reads CASSLYSPRDEQFF. The CDR3, as DNA: TGTGCCAGCAGCTTATATTCCCCGCGGGATGAGCAGTTCTTC. Full variable domain (rest looked up from reference TRBV7-3 and TRBJ2-1): GAGVSQTPSNKVTEKGKYVELRCDPISGHTALYWYRQSLGQGPEFLIYFQGTGAADDSGLPNDRFFAVRPEGSVSTLKIQRTERGDSAVYLCASSLYSPRDEQFFGPGTRLTVL.

The V and J genes are TRBV18 and TRBJ1-6; TRBD1 is a possible D gene (5 bases). The CDR3 totals 15 residues. Trimming shortened V by 3 bases and J by 9 bases, and 15 bases separated the two germline ends. Looked up from germline, CDR1 is KGHSH and CDR2 is LQKENI. CDR3 sequence reads: CASSPLQGLSSPLHF. CDR3 sequence (DNA): TGTGCCAGCTCACCGCTCCAGGGCCTGAGTTCACCCCTCCACTTT. Looking up the rest from reference TRBV18 and TRBJ1-6 gives the full variable domain: NAGVMQNPRHLVRRRGQEARLRCSPMKGHSHVYWYRQLPEEGLKFMVYLQKENIIDESGMPKERFSAEFPKEGPSILRIQQVVRGDSAAYFCASSPLQGLSSPLHFGNGTRLTVT.

The table lists this clone with a count of one. This chain joins TRBV5-4 and TRBJ2-2; 7 bases are a match to TRBD1. In germline, CDR1 is SGHNT, CDR2 YYREEE (reference sequence). With V trimmed by 3 bases and J by 6 bases, 8 bases remained unmatched. This CDR3 has 15 residues. The CDR3 nucleotides are TGTGCCAGCAGCTCCTTTCGACAGGGACCCGGGGAGCTGTTTTTT. Encoded protein: CASSSFRQGPGELFF.

This clone was detected only a few times. The gene calls are TRBV5-4 and TRBJ1-1; 7 positions match TRBD1. CDR1 SGHNT and CDR2 YYREEE come from the germline V gene (reference sequence). The CDR3 runs to 13 residues. V shed 3 bases and J 7 bases; nucleotides not matched to a gene: 6. CDR3 protein: CASSSTGRNEAFF. In DNA form, the CDR3 reads TGTGCCAGCAGCTCGACAGGGAGGAATGAAGCTTTCTTT.

The V gene is TRBV5-4, the J gene TRBJ2-7; 9 nucleotides agree with TRBD1. The V segment lost 4 bases and the J segment 2 bases; nucleotides outside the gene matches: 13. Germline CDR1 and CDR2: SGHNT and YYREEE (reference sequence). This CDR3 has 17 amino acids. The CDR3 bases are TGTGCCAGCAGCCCCCGAACAGGGGGCGATCCCGCCTACGAGCAGTACTTC. As protein: CASSPRTGGDPAYEQYF.

The chain recombines TRBV9 with TRBJ2-6, with TRBD2 identical over 7 bases. Germline V gene sequence: CDR1 SGDLS, CDR2 YYNGEE. V was clipped by 4 bases and J by 4 bases; unmatched bases: 5. CDR3 length: 15 residues. CDR3 in amino acids: CASSPRGFGANVLTF. The CDR3 coding sequence is TGTGCCAGCAGCCCGCGGGGGTTCGGGGCCAACGTCCTGACTTTC.

This clone appeared once. V and J are TRBV9 and TRBJ2-1; 8 nucleotides line up with TRBD1. Germline trimming cut 1 base from V and 4 bases from J; bases unmatched to any gene: 10. The CDR3 is 17 amino acids. Germline loops: CDR1 SGDLS, CDR2 YYNGEE. CDR3 residues: CASSVQGAHIIYNEQFF. The CDR3 nucleotides are TGTGCCAGCAGCGTACAGGGGGCCCACATAATATACAATGAGCAGTTCTTC.

The chain recombines TRBV5-4 with TRBJ2-5, with TRBD1 matching 8 bases. CDR1 and CDR2 (germline): SGHNT, YYREEE (reference sequence). The trim removed 4 bases at V and 3 bases at J, leaving 2 bases unmatched. This CDR3 has 13 residues. Here the CDR3 reads CASSQDREETQYF. The CDR3 region has the DNA TGTGCCAGCAGCCAGGACAGGGAAGAGACCCAGTACTTC.

V gene TRBV19 combines with J gene TRBJ2-2; D may be TRBD1 (6 bases). CDR1 LNHDA and CDR2 SQIVND come from the germline V gene (reference sequence). This CDR3 region has 13 residues. V was pared by 5 bases and J by 5 bases, with 9 bases between. The chain's CDR3 is CASSLQGTGELFF. For the CDR3, the DNA is TGTGCCAGTAGTTTACAGGGTACCGGGGAGCTGTTTTTT.

The rearrangement links TRBV18 to TRBJ2-2; 10 nucleotides match TRBD1. This CDR3 is 19 amino acids long. CDR1 is KGHSH and CDR2 is LQKENI in the germline V gene. V shed 6 bases, J shed 0 bases, and the junction held 13 bases outside the gene matches. CDR3 sequence (DNA): TGTGCCAGCTCTCCGCCCCGACAGGGGGCTCTCGCGAACACCGGGGAGCTGTTTTTT. Residues: CASSPPRQGALANTGELFF. The full variable domain, its missing parts supplied by reference TRBV18 and TRBJ2-2, is NAGVMQNPRHLVRRRGQEARLRCSPMKGHSHVYWYRQLPEEGLKFMVYLQKENIIDESGMPKERFSAEFPKEGPSILRIQQVVRGDSAAYFCASSPPRQGALANTGELFFGEGSRLTVL.

This CDR3 is CASSETSGGTGELFF. In DNA form, the CDR3 reads TGCGCCAGCAGTGAGACTAGCGGGGGTACCGGGGAGCTGTTTTTT. V is TRBV5-1 and J is TRBJ2-2; 12 nucleotides align to TRBD2. The CDR3 is 15 amino acids. V was pared by 5 bases and J by 5 bases, with 4 bases of the junction left unmatched. From germline, CDR1 is SGHRS and CDR2 YFSETQ.

The chain is built from TRBV28 and TRBJ1-1; D uncertain. With 5 bases removed from V and 6 bases from J, the gap between germline ends came to 16 bases. The CDR3 length is 14 residues. The germline CDR1 and CDR2 sequences are MDHEN and SYDVKM. The CDR3 region is CASSLSQSVAEAFF. The CDR3 DNA sequence: TGTGCCAGCAGTCTGTCTCAATCGGTGGCTGAAGCTTTCTTT.

The chain links TRBV27 to TRBJ1-6; possible D gene TRBD1, 5 bases. CDR3 length: 14 residues. Germline loops: CDR1 MNHEY, CDR2 SMNVEV (reference sequence). The ends were cut back, 5 bases at V and 9 bases at J, with 14 bases in the middle. Written as DNA, the CDR3 is TGTGCCAGCAGTCCCGACAGTCTGGGTTCACCCCTCCACTTT. Protein sequence: CASSPDSLGSPLHF.